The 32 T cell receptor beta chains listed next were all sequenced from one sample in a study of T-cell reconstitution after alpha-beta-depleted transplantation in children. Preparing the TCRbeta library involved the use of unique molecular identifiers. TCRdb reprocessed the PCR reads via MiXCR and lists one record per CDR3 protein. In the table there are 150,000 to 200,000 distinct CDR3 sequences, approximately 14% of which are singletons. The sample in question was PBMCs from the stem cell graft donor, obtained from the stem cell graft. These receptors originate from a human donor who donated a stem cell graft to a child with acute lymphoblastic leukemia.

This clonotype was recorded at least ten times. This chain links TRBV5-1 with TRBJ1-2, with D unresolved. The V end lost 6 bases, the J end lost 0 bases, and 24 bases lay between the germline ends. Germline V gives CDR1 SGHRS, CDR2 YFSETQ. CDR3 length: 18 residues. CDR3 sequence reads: CASTSSSGPQGTNYGYTF. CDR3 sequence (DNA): TGCGCCAGCACTTCCTCGTCCGGCCCACAAGGAACTAACTATGGCTACACCTTC.

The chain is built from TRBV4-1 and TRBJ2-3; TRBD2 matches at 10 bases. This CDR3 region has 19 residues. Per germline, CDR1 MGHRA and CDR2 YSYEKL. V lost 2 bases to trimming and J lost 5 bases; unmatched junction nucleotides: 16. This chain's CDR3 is CASSQPPSGRAGHQDTQYF. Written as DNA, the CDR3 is TGCGCCAGCAGCCAACCCCCAAGCGGGAGGGCCGGGCATCAAGATACGCAGTATTTT.

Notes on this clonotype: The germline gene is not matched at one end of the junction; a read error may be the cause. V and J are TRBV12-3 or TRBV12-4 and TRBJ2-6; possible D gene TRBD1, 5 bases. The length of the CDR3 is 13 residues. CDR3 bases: TGTGCCAGCAGACAGGCTGGGGCCAACGGCCTGACTTTC. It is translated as CASRQAGANGLTF.

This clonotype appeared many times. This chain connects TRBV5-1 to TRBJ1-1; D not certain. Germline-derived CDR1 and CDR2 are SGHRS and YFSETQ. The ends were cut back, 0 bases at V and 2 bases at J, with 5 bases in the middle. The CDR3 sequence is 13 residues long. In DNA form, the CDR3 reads TGCGCCAGCAGCTTGGGAACAAACACTGAAGCTTTCTTT. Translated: CASSLGTNTEAFF.

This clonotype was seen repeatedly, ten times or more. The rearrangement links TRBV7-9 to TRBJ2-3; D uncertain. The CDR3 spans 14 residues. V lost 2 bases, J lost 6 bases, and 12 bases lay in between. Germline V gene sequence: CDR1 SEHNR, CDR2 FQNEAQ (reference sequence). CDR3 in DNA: TGTGCCAGCAGCTTATTTATGGGCTCGGATACGCAGTATTTT. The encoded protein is CASSLFMGSDTQYF.

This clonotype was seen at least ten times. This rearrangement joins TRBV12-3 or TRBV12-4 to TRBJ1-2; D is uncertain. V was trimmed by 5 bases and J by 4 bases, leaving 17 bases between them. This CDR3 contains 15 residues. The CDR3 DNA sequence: TGTGCCAGCAGTCCCCGGACTTCTCGCCCCTATGGCTACACCTTC. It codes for CASSPRTSRPYGYTF.

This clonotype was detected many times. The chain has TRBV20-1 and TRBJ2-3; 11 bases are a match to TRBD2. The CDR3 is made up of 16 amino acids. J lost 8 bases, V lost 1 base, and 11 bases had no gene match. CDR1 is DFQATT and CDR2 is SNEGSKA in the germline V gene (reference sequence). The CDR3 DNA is TGCAGTGCTAGAGCACTAGCGGGAGTTTTAGAGGTTACGCAGTATTTT. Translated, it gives CSARALAGVLEVTQYF.

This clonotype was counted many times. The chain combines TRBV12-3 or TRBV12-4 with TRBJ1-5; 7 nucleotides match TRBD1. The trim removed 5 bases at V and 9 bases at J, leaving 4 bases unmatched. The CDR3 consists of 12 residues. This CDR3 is CASSPTGVPQHF. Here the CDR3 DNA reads TGTGCCAGCAGTCCTACAGGGGTGCCCCAGCATTTT.

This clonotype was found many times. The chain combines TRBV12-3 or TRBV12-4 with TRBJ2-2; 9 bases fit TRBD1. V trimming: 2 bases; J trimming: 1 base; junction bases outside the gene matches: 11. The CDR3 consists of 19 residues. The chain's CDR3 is CASSLFRADRGLNTGELFF. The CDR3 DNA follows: TGTGCCAGCAGTTTATTTCGTGCGGACAGGGGTCTGAACACCGGGGAGCTGTTTTTT.

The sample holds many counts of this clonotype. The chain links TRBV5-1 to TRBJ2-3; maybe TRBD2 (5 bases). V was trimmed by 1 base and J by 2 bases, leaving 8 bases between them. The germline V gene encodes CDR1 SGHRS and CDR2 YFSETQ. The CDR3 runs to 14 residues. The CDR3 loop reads CASSLWEPTDTQYF. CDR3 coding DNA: TGCGCCAGCAGCTTGTGGGAGCCCACAGATACGCAGTATTTT.

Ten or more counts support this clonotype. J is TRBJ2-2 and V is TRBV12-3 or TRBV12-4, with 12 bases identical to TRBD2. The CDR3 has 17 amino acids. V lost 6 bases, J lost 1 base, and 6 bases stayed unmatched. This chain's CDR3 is CASSPRLAGENTGELFF. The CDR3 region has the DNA TGTGCCAGCAGCCCGAGACTAGCGGGAGAGAACACCGGGGAGCTGTTTTTT.

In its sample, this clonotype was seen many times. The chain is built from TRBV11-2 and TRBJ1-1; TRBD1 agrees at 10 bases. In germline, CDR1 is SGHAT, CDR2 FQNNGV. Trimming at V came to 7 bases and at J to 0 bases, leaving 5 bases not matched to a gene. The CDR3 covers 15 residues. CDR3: CASTRDRGMNTEAFF. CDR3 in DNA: TGTGCCAGCACCCGGGACAGGGGCATGAACACTGAAGCTTTCTTT.

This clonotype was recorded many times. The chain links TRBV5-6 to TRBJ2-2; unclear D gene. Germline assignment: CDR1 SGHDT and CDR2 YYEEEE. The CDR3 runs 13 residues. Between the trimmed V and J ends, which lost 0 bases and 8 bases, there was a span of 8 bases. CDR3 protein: CASSLEYAGELFF. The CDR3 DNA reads TGTGCCAGCAGCTTGGAGTACGCGGGGGAGCTGTTTTTT. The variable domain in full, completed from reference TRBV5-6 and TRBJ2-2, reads DAGVTQSPTHLIKTRGQQVTLRCSPKSGHDTVSWYQQALGQGPQFIFQYYEEEERQRGNFPDRFSGHQFPNYSSELNVNALLLGDSALYLCASSLEYAGELFFGEGSRLTVL.

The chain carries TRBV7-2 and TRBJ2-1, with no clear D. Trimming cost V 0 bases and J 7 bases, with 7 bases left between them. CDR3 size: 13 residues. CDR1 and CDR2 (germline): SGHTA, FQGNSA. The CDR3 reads CASSLARRNEQFF. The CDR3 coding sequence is TGTGCCAGCAGCTTAGCTAGGCGGAATGAGCAGTTCTTC.

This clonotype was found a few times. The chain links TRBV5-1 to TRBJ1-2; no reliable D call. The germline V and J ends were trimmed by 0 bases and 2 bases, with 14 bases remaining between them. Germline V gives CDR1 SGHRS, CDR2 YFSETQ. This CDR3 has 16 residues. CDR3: CASSLATLRGNYGYTF. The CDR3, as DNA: TGCGCCAGCAGCTTGGCCACCTTGAGAGGGAACTATGGCTACACCTTC.

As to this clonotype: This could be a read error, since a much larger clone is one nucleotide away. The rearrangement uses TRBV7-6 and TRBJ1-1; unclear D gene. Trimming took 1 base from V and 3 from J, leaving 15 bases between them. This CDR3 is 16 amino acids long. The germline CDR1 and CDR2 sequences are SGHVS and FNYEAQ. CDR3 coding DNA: TGTGCCAGCAGCTTAGGGGAGACACCACTTCACACTGAAGCTTTCTTT. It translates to CASSLGETPLHTEAFF.

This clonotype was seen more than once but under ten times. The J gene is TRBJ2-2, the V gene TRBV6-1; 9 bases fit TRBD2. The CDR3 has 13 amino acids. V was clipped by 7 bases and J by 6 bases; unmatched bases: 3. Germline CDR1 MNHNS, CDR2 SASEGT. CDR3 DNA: TGTGCCAGCATGGGCGGGAGGGCCGGGGAGCTGTTTTTT. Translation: CASMGGRAGELFF.

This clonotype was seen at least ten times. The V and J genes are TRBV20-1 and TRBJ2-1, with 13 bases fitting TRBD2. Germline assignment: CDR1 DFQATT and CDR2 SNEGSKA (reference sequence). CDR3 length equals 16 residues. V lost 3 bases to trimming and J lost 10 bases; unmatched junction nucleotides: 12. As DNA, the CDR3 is TGCAGTGCTAGGCCTTTGGGGACTAGCGGGATTGGGGAGCAGTTCTTC. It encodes CSARPLGTSGIGEQFF.

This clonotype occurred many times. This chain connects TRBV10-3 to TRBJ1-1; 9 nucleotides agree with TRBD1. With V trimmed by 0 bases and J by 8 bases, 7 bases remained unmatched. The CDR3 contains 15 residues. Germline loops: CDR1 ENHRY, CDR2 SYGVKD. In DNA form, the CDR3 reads TGTGCCATCAGTGAGTCGTTAGCGGGACAGGGCGAAGCTTTCTTT. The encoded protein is CAISESLAGQGEAFF.

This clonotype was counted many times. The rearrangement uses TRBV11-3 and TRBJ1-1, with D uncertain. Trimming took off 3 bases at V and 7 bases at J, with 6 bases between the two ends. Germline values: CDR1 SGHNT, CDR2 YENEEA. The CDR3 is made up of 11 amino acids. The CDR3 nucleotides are TGTGCCAGCAGCTTTGCGTTTGAAGCTTTCTTT. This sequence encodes CASSFAFEAFF.

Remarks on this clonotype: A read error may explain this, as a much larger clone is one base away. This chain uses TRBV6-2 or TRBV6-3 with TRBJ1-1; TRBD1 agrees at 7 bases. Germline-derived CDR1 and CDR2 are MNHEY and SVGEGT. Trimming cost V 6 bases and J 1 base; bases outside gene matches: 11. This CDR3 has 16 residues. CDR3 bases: TGTGCCAGCAGGTTTCAAATAGGACAGGCGAACACTGAAGCTTTCTTT. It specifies CASRFQIGQANTEAFF.

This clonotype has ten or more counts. CDR3 coding DNA: TGTGCCAGCAGCTTCCGACTAGCCGAAAAGCCGGAGACCCAGTACTTC. The encoded protein is CASSFRLAEKPETQYF. The V gene is TRBV11-2, the J gene TRBJ2-5, with 7 bases fitting TRBD2. The V and J ends lost 3 bases and 5 bases, in that order; junction bases with no gene match: 12. Per germline, CDR1 SGHAT and CDR2 FQNNGV. This CDR3 comprises 16 residues.

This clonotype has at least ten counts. For the CDR3, the DNA is TGTGCCAGCAGTTACGCTCAGGGGTACGAGCAGTACTTC. Its protein is CASSYAQGYEQYF. The rearrangement joins TRBV6-6 to TRBJ2-7; D is perhaps TRBD1 (6 bases). Germline values: CDR1 MNHNY, CDR2 SVGAGI (reference sequence). Trimming pared 2 bases from V and 4 bases from J, leaving 9 bases between. CDR3 length: 13 amino acids.

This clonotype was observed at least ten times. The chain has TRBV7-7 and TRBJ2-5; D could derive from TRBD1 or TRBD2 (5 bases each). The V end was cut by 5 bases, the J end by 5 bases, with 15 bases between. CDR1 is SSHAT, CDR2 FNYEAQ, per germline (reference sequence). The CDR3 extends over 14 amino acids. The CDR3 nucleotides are TGTGCCAGCAGCCTCGGGACCTTTAGGGAGACCCAGTACTTC. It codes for CASSLGTFRETQYF.

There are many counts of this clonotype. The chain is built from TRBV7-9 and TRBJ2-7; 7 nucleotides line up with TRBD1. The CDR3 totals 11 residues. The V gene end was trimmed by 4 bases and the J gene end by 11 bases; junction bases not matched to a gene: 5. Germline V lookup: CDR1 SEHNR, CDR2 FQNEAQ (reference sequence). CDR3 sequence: CASSSGQIKYF. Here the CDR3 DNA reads TGTGCCAGCAGCTCGGGACAGATAAAGTACTTC.

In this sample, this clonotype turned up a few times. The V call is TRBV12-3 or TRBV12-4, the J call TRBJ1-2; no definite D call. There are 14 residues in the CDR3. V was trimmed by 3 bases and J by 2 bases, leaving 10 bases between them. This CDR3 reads CASSFGNQNYGYTF. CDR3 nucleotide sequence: TGTGCCAGCAGTTTCGGAAATCAAAACTATGGCTACACCTTC.

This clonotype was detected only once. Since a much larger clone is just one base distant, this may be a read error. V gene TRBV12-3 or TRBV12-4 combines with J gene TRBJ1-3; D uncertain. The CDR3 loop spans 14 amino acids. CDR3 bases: TGTGCCAGTATGAACGCGCACTCTGCAAACACCATATATTTT. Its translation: CASMNAHSANTIYF.

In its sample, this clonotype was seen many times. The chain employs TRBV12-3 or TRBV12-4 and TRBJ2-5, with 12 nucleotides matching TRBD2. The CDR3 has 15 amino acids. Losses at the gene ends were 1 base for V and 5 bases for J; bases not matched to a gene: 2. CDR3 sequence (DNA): TGTGCCAGCAGTTTAGACCTAGCGGGGGGGGAGACCCAGTACTTC. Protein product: CASSLDLAGGETQYF.

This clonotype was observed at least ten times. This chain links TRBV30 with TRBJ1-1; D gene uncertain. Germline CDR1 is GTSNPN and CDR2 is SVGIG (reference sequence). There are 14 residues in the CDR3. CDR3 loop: CGTARVGYYTEAFF. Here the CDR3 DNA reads TGTGGCACTGCGCGGGTCGGCTACTACACTGAAGCTTTCTTT. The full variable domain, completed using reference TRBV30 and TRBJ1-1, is SQTIHQWPATLVQPVGSPLSLECTVEGTSNPNLYWYRQAAGRGLQLLFYSVGIGQISSEVPQNLSASRPQDRQFILSSKKLLLSDSGFYLCGTARVGYYTEAFFGQGTRLTVV.

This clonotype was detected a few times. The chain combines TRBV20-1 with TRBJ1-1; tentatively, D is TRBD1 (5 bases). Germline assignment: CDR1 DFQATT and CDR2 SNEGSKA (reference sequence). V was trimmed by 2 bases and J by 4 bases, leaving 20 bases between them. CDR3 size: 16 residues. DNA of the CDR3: TGCAGTGCTAGACGGGGTGGGGGGGGGAGTCGCACTGAAGCTTTCTTT. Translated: CSARRGGGGSRTEAFF.

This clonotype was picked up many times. CDR3 DNA sequence: TGTGCCAGCAGCTTAGATAGCAGGCTTATGGGCACAGATACGCAGTATTTT. Translation gives CASSLDSRLMGTDTQYF. The genes are TRBV7-8 and TRBJ2-3, with unresolved D. The CDR3 consists of 17 residues. Germline V gene sequence: CDR1 SGHVS, CDR2 FQNEAQ. Trimming cost V 1 base and J 1 base, with 15 bases left between them.

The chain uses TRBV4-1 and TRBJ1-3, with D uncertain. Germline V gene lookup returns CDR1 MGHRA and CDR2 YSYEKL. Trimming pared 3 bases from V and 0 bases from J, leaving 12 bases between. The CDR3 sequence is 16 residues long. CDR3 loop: CASSQGRMSSGNTIYF. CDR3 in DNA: TGCGCCAGCAGCCAGGGGAGGATGAGCTCTGGAAACACCATATATTTT.